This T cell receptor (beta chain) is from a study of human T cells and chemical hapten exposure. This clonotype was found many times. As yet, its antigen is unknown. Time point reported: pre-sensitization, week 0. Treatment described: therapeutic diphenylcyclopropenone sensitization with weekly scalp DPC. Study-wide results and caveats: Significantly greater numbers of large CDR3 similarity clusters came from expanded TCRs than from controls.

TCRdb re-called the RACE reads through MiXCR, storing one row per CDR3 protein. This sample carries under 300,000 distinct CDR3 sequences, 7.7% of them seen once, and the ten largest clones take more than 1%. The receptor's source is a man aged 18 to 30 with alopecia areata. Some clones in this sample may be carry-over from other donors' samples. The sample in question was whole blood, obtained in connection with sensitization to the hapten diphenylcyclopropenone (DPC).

CDR3 coding DNA: TGTGCCAGCAGCCCGCAGGAGGGCCTTAATGAAAAACTGTTTTTT. Protein sequence: CASSPQEGLNEKLFF. The V gene is TRBV7-9, the J gene TRBJ1-4; no clear D gene. The V end lost 5 bases, the J end lost 4 bases, and 14 bases lay between the germline ends. The germline V gene encodes CDR1 SEHNR and CDR2 FQNEAQ (reference sequence). This CDR3 contains 15 residues.